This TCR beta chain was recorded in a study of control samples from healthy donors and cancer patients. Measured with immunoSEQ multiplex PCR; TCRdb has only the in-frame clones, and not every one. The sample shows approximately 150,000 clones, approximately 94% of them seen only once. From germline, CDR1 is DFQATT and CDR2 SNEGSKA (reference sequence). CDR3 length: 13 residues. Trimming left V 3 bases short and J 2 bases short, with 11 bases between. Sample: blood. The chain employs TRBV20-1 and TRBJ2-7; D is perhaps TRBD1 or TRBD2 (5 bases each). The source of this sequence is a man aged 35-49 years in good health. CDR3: CSASGGIAYEQYF. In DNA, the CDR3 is TGCAGTGCTAGTGGGGGAATCGCCTACGAGCAGTACTTC.